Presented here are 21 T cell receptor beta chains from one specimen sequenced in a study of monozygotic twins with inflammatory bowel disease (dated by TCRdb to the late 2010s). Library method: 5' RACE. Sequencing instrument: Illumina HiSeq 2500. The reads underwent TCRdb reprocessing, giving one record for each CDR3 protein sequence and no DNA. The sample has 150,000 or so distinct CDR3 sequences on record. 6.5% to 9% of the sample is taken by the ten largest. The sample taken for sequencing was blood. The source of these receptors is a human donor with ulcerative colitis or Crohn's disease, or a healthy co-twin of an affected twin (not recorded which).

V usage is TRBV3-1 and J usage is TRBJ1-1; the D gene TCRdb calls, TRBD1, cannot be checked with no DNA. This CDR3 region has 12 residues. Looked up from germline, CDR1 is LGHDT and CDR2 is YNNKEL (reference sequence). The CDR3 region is CASSQDQGEAFF.

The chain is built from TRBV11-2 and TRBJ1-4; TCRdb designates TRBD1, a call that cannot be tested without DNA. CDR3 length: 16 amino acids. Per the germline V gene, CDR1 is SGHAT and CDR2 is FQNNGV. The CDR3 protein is CASSPMDRGKGEKLFF.

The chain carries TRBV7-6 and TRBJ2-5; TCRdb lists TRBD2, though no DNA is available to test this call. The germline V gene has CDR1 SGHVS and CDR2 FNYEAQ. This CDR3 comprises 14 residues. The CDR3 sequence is CASSFNSAQETQYF.

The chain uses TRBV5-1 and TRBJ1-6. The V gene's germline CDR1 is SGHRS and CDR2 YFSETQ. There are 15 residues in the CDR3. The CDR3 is CASSLEGASNSPLHF.

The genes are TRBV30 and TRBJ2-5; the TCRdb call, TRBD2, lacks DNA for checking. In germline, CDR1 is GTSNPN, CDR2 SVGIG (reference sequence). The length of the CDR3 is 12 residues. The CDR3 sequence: CAWASGQETQYF.

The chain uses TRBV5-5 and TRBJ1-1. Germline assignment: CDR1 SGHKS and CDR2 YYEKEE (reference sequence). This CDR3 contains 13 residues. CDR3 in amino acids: CASSLTTNTEAFF.

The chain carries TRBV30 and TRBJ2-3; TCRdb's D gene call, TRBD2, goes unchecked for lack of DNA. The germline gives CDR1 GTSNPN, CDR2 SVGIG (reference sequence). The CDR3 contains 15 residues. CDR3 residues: CAWSLLGLGTDTQYF.

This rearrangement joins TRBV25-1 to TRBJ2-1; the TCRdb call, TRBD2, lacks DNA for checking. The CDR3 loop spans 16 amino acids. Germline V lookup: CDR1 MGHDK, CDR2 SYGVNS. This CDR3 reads CASSEGGGLSYNEQFF.

This chain's CDR3 is CASRGGRTAQETQYF. The chain carries TRBV2 and TRBJ2-5; without DNA, the TCRdb call of TRBD1 cannot be checked. The CDR3 is 15 amino acids. In germline, CDR1 is SNHLY, CDR2 FYNNEI.

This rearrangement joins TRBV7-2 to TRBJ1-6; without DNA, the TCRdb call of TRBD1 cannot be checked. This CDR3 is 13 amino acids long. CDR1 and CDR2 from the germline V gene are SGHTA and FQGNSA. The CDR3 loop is CASARGYNSPLHF.

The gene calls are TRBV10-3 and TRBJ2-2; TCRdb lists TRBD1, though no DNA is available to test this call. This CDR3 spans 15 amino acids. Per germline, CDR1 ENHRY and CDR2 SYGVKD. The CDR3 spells CAISPGSSPQGSLFF.

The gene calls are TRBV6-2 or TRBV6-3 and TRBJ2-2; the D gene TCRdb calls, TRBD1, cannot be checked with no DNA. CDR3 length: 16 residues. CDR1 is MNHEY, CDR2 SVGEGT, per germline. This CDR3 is CASSDRRGENTGELFF.

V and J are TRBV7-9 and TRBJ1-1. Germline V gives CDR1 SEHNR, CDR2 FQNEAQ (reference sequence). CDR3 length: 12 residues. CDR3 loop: CASSYLTGEAFF.

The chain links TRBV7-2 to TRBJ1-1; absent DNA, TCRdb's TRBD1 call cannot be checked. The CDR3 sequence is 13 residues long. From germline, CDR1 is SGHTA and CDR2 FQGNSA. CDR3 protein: CASGQQGPSEAFF. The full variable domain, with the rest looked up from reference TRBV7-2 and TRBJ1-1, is GAGVSQSPSNKVTEKGKDVELRCDPISGHTALYWYRQSLGQGLEFLIYFQGNSAPDKSGLPSDRFSAERTGGSVSTLTIQRTQQEDSAVYLCASGQQGPSEAFFGQGTRLTVV.

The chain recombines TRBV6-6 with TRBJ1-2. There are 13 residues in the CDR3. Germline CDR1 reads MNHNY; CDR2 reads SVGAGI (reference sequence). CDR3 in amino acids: CASGGGTNYGYTF.

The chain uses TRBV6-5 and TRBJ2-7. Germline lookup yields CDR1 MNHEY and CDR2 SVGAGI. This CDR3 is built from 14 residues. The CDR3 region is CASSSRDSVYEQYF.

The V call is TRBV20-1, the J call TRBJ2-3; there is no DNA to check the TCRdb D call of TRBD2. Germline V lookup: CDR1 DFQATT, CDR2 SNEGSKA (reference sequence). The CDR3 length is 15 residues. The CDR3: CSAPLAGGSTDTQYF.

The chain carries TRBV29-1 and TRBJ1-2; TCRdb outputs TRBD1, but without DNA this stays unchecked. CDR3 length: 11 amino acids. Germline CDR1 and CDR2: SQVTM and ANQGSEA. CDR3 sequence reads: CSVRGLDGYTF.

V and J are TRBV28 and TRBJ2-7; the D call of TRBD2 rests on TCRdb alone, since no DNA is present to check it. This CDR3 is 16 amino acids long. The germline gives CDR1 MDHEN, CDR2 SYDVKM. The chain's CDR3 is CASRGTSGEKVYEQYF.

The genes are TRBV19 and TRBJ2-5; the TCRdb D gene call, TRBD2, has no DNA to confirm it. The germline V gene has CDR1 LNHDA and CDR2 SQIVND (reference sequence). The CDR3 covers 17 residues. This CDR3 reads CASSPAVLAGNQETQYF. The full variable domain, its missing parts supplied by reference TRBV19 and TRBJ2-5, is DGGITQSPKYLFRKEGQNVTLSCEQNLNHDAMYWYRQDPGQGLRLIYYSQIVNDFQKGDIAEGYSVSREKKESFPLTVTSAQKNPTAFYLCASSPAVLAGNQETQYFGPGTRLLVL.

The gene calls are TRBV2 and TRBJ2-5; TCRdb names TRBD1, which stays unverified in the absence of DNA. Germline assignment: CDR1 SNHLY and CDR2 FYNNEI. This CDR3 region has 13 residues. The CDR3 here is CASRGGREETQYF.